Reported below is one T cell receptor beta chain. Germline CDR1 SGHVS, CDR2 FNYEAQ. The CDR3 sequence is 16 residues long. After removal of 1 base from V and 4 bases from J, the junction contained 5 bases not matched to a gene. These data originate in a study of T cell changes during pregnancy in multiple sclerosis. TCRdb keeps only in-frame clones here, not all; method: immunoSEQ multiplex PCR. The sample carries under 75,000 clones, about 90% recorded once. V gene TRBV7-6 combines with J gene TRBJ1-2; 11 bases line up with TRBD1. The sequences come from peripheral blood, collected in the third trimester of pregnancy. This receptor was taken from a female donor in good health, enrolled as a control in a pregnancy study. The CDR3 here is CASSLGTGGEGYGYTF. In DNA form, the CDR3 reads TGTGCCAGCAGCTTAGGGACAGGGGGCGAGGGCTATGGCTACACCTTC.